These 21 T cell receptor beta chains share one sample of origin, sequenced in a study of T cell responses to AZD1222 COVID-19 vaccine. Using immunoSEQ multiplex PCR, the repertoire was profiled, and TCRdb retains in-frame clones only, with some absent. The sample shows roughly 130,000 clones, roughly 92% of them seen only once. This sample comprised peripheral blood, obtained 28 days after the second AZD1222 dose. The receptors come from an adult who received the AZD1222 COVID-19 vaccine.

This clone was counted only a few times. The DNA for the CDR3 is TGTGCCAGCAGCTCCGGAAGGGGGATAGATGAAAAACTGTTTTTT. The encoded protein is CASSSGRGIDEKLFF. The chain has TRBV11-3 and TRBJ1-4; D is possibly TRBD1 (6 bases). The germline V gene has CDR1 SGHNT and CDR2 YENEEA. The CDR3 length is 15 residues. With 4 bases removed from V and 6 bases from J, the gap between germline ends came to 15 bases.

This sequence joins TRBV12-3 or TRBV12-4 and TRBJ1-4; perhaps TRBD1 as D (5 bases). CDR3 length equals 13 residues. Trimming stripped 8 bases from V and 5 bases from J, with 12 bases between. CDR3 coding DNA: TGTGCCAGCGGGACCGAGGGAAATGAAAAACTGTTTTTT. Its translation: CASGTEGNEKLFF.

The rearrangement links TRBV19 to TRBJ1-5; 8 bases line up with TRBD1. The V gene end was trimmed by 8 bases and the J gene end by 5 bases; junction bases not matched to a gene: 11. Germline loops: CDR1 LNHDA, CDR2 SQIVND (reference sequence). There are 15 residues in the CDR3. CDR3 sequence: CASHGGQGGYQPQHF. The CDR3 region has the DNA TGTGCCAGTCACGGAGGACAGGGAGGTTATCAGCCCCAGCATTTT.

This rearrangement joins TRBV7-9 to TRBJ2-3; D gene ambiguous. Trimming pared 5 bases from V and 4 bases from J, leaving 13 bases between. Germline V gene sequence: CDR1 SEHNR, CDR2 FQNEAQ (reference sequence). CDR3 length: 14 residues. CDR3 amino acids: CASSPLFGPDTQYF. The CDR3 DNA reads as TGTGCCAGCAGCCCCTTATTTGGACCAGATACGCAGTATTTT.

This chain uses TRBV27 with TRBJ1-1, with D uncertain. This CDR3 is 13 amino acids long. Germline V gene sequence: CDR1 MNHEY, CDR2 SMNVEV (reference sequence). V gave up 2 bases and J gave up 1 base, with 5 bases separating them. The CDR3 DNA reads TGTGCCAGCAGTTTAGGACCGAACACTGAAGCTTTCTTT. Translating gives CASSLGPNTEAFF.

The rearrangement links TRBV7-3 to TRBJ2-1, with D hard to call. The CDR3 contains 13 residues. V was clipped by 1 base and J by 8 bases, with 9 bases between them. Germline loops: CDR1 SGHTA, CDR2 FQGTGA. DNA of the CDR3: TGTGCCAGCAGCTTAAGGGTAGGGTATGAGCAGTTCTTC. As protein: CASSLRVGYEQFF.

CDR3 sequence: CASSPTATQETQYF. The CDR3 DNA is TGTGCCAGCAGCCCGACCGCCACCCAAGAGACCCAGTACTTC. This chain connects TRBV3-1 (or the pseudogene TRBV3-2) to TRBJ2-5; D is uncertain. The CDR3 has 14 amino acids. Looked up from germline, CDR1 is LGHDT and CDR2 is YNNKEL (reference sequence). Trimming cost V 4 bases and J 1 base, with 10 bases left between them.

V is TRBV19 and J is TRBJ1-1, with 7 bases identical to TRBD1. V shed 7 bases and J 7 bases; nucleotides not matched to a gene: 9. The V gene's germline CDR1 is LNHDA and CDR2 SQIVND (reference sequence). The CDR3 is 13 residues long. CDR3: CASMVRGYGEAFF. The DNA of the CDR3 is TGTGCCAGTATGGTCAGGGGGTACGGTGAAGCTTTCTTT. Full variable domain (rest looked up from reference TRBV19 and TRBJ1-1): DGGITQSPKYLFRKEGQNVTLSCEQNLNHDAMYWYRQDPGQGLRLIYYSQIVNDFQKGDIAEGYSVSREKKESFPLTVTSAQKNPTAFYLCASMVRGYGEAFFGQGTRLTVV.

This chain uses TRBV7-9 with TRBJ2-3; no clear D gene. CDR3 size: 14 residues. Germline-derived CDR1 and CDR2 are SEHNR and FQNEAQ (reference sequence). Trimming took 2 bases from V and 1 from J, leaving 7 bases between them. The CDR3 coding sequence is TGTGCCAGCAGCTTAAGTTTAGGCACAGATACGCAGTATTTT. As protein: CASSLSLGTDTQYF.

This rearrangement joins TRBV3-1 (or the pseudogene TRBV3-2) to TRBJ2-7; D is possibly TRBD1 or TRBD2 (5 bases each). CDR1 is LGHDT and CDR2 is YNNKEL in the germline V gene (reference sequence). This CDR3 region has 15 residues. Trimming stripped 2 bases from V and 5 bases from J, with 16 bases between. The CDR3 nucleotides are TGTGCCAGCAGCCAACCCACCCAGGGAGTCCACGAGCAGTACTTC. Encoded protein: CASSQPTQGVHEQYF.

The chain links TRBV18 to TRBJ2-1; TRBD2 might be the D (6 bases). Trimming stripped 8 bases from V and 10 bases from J, with 12 bases between. The CDR3 length is 11 residues. The germline V gene has CDR1 KGHSH and CDR2 LQKENI. The CDR3 sequence is CASRVRGEQFF. The CDR3 DNA follows: TGTGCCAGCCGGGTCCGGGGGGAGCAGTTCTTC.

J is TRBJ2-7 and V is TRBV19; maybe TRBD1 (6 bases). Germline values: CDR1 LNHDA, CDR2 SQIVND (reference sequence). The CDR3 has 14 residues. V shed 5 bases and J shed 1 base, with 12 bases lying between them. The CDR3 spells CASSQNRASYEQYF. The DNA for the CDR3 is TGTGCCAGTAGTCAGAACAGGGCGTCCTACGAGCAGTACTTC. Complete variable domain (other parts from reference TRBV19 and TRBJ2-7): DGGITQSPKYLFRKEGQNVTLSCEQNLNHDAMYWYRQDPGQGLRLIYYSQIVNDFQKGDIAEGYSVSREKKESFPLTVTSAQKNPTAFYLCASSQNRASYEQYFGPGTRLTVT.

The V gene is TRBV21-1, the J gene TRBJ2-1; the table calls TRBD1, which could not be checked here. TRBV21-1 is deemed a pseudogene. The CDR3 extends over 16 amino acids. CDR3 nucleotide sequence: TGTGCCAGCAGCAAACGGCGGGACAGTACCTTCAATGAGCAGTTCTTC. As protein: CASSKRRDSTFNEQFF.

CDR3 sequence reads: CASSPGHSTDTQYF. CDR3 DNA sequence: TGTGCCAGCAGCCCTGGGCATTCTACAGATACGCAGTATTTT. This rearrangement joins TRBV7-2 to TRBJ2-3; D is unresolved. The CDR3 totals 14 residues. Germline values: CDR1 SGHTA, CDR2 FQGNSA. The V end was cut by 5 bases, the J end by 3 bases, with 12 bases between.

The rearrangement joins TRBV3-1 (or the pseudogene TRBV3-2) to TRBJ2-3; perhaps TRBD2 as D (5 bases). The CDR3 spans 16 residues. Germline CDR1 LGHDT, CDR2 YNNKEL (reference sequence). Deletions cut 4 bases from V and 2 bases from J, with 16 bases between. The CDR3 DNA reads as TGTGCCAGCAGCCCCTCGATCGGGGTGTACACAGATACGCAGTATTTT. As protein: CASSPSIGVYTDTQYF.

This clone was observed a single time. The gene calls are TRBV9 and TRBJ2-7; possible D gene TRBD2, 5 bases. V lost 2 bases, J lost 2 bases, and 11 bases lay in between. The CDR3 has 14 amino acids. CDR1 SGDLS and CDR2 YYNGEE come from the germline V gene. The CDR3 nucleotides are TGTGCCAGCAGCGTCCGATGGGAGACCTACGAGCAGTACTTC. It yields the protein CASSVRWETYEQYF.

This rearrangement joins TRBV19 to TRBJ1-2, with a tentative D call TRBD1 (5 bases). Germline CDR1 is LNHDA and CDR2 is SQIVND (reference sequence). Trimming took 6 bases from V and 0 from J, leaving 17 bases between them. CDR3 length equals 16 residues. The CDR3 DNA reads TGTGCCAGTAGATCCCCGGGGGAGCGATCTAACTATGGCTACACCTTC. Its protein product is CASRSPGERSNYGYTF.

The rearrangement uses TRBV19 and TRBJ2-2, with 10 bases aligning to TRBD2. Trimming took 4 bases from V and 9 from J; bases not matched to a gene: 8. The CDR3 contains 15 residues. Germline CDR1 reads LNHDA; CDR2 reads SQIVND (reference sequence). For the CDR3, the DNA is TGTGCCAGTAGTAGTCTAGCGGGGGCCGGGAGGGAGCTGTTTTTT. Amino acids: CASSSLAGAGRELFF.

The V call is TRBV27, the J call TRBJ1-1; no firm D call. The germline CDR1 and CDR2 sequences are MNHEY and SMNVEV (reference sequence). The length of the CDR3 is 10 residues. V lost 8 bases and J 4 bases, leaving 5 bases between the germline ends. In DNA, the CDR3 is TGTGCCAGCCGGGGCACTGAAGCTTTCTTT. Its protein is CASRGTEAFF.

This chain links TRBV6-1 with TRBJ1-2, with D unresolved. V was pared by 1 base and J by 4 bases, with 7 bases between. Germline V gene sequence: CDR1 MNHNS, CDR2 SASEGT. The CDR3 totals 13 residues. The CDR3 coding sequence is TGTGCCAGCAGTGAAGAGAGCTTCTATGGCTACACCTTC. This codes for CASSEESFYGYTF.

The chain is built from TRBV2 and TRBJ2-3; 10 nucleotides line up with TRBD2. V was clipped by 1 base and J by 6 bases; unmatched bases: 7. Germline V gives CDR1 SNHLY, CDR2 FYNNEI. The CDR3 spans 16 residues. The CDR3 protein is CASSEERGGRGDTQYF. The CDR3 DNA is TGTGCCAGCAGTGAAGAGCGGGGGGGCCGAGGGGATACGCAGTATTTT. The whole variable domain, filled in from reference TRBV2 and TRBJ2-3, reads EPEVTQTPSHQVTQMGQEVILRCVPISNHLYFYWYRQILGQKVEFLVSFYNNEISEKSEIFDDQFSVERPDGSNFTLKIRSTKLEDSAMYFCASSEERGGRGDTQYFGPGTRLTVL.